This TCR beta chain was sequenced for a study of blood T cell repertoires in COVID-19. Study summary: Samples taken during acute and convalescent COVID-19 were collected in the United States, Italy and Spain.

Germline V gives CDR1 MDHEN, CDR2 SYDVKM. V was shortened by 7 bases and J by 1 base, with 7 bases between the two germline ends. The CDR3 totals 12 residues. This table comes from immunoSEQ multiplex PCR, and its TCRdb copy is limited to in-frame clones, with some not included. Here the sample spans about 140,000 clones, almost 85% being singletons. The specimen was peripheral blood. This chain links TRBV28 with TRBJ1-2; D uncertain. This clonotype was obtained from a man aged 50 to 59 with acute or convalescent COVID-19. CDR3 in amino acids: CASNFNNYGYTF. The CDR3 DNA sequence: TGTGCCAGCAATTTTAATAACTATGGCTACACCTTC.